These 11 T cell receptor beta chains share one sample of origin, sequenced in a study of blood T cell repertoires in COVID-19. TCRdb's table, derived via immunoSEQ multiplex PCR, lists solely in-frame clones and lacks some. The sample lists about 200,000 clones, approximately 88% occurring once. Sequencing was performed on peripheral blood. The receptors come from a man aged 55 to 70 who had recovered from COVID-19.

The chain is built from TRBV6-5 and TRBJ2-1, with TRBD2 matching 9 bases. The junction had 3 bases not matched to a gene; V was cut back by 0 bases and J by 9 bases. Germline values: CDR1 MNHEY, CDR2 SVGAGI. The CDR3 has 14 residues. CDR3 amino acids: CASSYSRAGGEQFF. CDR3 DNA sequence: TGTGCCAGCAGTTACTCGCGAGCGGGAGGTGAGCAGTTCTTC.

The chain joins TRBV28 to TRBJ1-2; TRBD1 matches 7 bases. CDR1 and CDR2 from the germline V gene are MDHEN and SYDVKM. V trimming: 6 bases; J trimming: 0 bases; junction bases outside the gene matches: 4. The CDR3 sequence is 14 residues long. The CDR3 loop reads CASSGTETNYGYTF. The CDR3 DNA follows: TGTGCCAGCAGCGGGACAGAGACTAACTATGGCTACACCTTC.

In this sample, this clone turned up once. This chain connects TRBV24-1 to TRBJ2-4; D uncertain. Germline assignment: CDR1 KGHDR and CDR2 SFDVKD. This CDR3 has 18 amino acids. Trimming removed 7 bases from V and 0 bases from J, with 21 bases in between. This chain's CDR3 is CATRENGSAVIAKNIQYF. The CDR3, as DNA: TGTGCCACCAGAGAGAATGGCTCCGCGGTGATAGCCAAAAACATTCAGTACTTC.

The chain is built from TRBV21-1 and TRBJ1-1. TRBV21-1 is assigned pseudogene status. CDR3 length equals 18 residues. The CDR3 here is CASSPGGTGRQPNTEAFF. DNA of the CDR3: TGTGCCAGCAGCCCGGGGGGAACAGGGAGGCAACCTAACACTGAAGCTTTCTTT.

This sequence joins TRBV7-9 and TRBJ1-3; D is uncertain. This CDR3 contains 13 residues. Germline V CDR1 and CDR2: SEHNR, FQNEAQ (reference sequence). Trimming shortened V by 1 base and J by 10 bases, and 11 bases separated the two germline ends. CDR3 loop: CASSLVEGTTIYF. CDR3 in DNA: TGTGCCAGCAGCTTAGTGGAGGGAACGACCATATATTTT.

This sequence joins TRBV6-5 and TRBJ2-3; 9 nucleotides align to TRBD1. Germline V gene data show CDR1 as MNHEY and CDR2 as SVGAGI. The junction had 4 bases not matched to a gene; V was cut back by 10 bases and J by 2 bases. The CDR3 is 13 residues long. The CDR3 spells CAIRDRVTDTQYF. Written as DNA, the CDR3 is TGTGCCATCCGGGACAGGGTCACAGATACGCAGTATTTT.

This chain links TRBV28 with TRBJ1-2; D remains unclear. Per the germline V gene, CDR1 is MDHEN and CDR2 is SYDVKM. The CDR3 is 15 amino acids. The V gene lost 6 bases and the J gene lost 4 bases, with 18 bases spanning the gap. The CDR3 spells CASSPPQRSSYGYTF. The CDR3 DNA follows: TGTGCCAGCAGCCCCCCCCAGCGGTCAAGCTATGGCTACACCTTC.

The sample holds one count of this clone. This chain links TRBV3-1 (or the pseudogene TRBV3-2) with TRBJ2-7; TRBD1 matches at 7 bases. The CDR3 loop spans 15 amino acids. V lost 0 bases, J lost 3 bases, and 5 bases stayed unmatched. Looked up from germline, CDR1 is LGHDT and CDR2 is YNNKEL (reference sequence). Here the CDR3 reads CASSQEPRGYYEQYF. CDR3 nucleotides: TGTGCCAGCAGCCAAGAGCCCAGGGGGTACTACGAGCAGTACTTC.

V and J are TRBV12-3 or TRBV12-4 and TRBJ1-1; D gene ambiguous. The CDR3 has 11 amino acids. V was shortened by 3 bases and J by 5 bases, with 4 bases between the two germline ends. DNA for the CDR3: TGTGCCAGCAGTTTTAGTACTGAAGCTTTCTTT. Its protein product is CASSFSTEAFF.

This chain links TRBV28 with TRBJ2-7, with D possibly TRBD1 on 6 matching bases. V lost 6 bases and J 9 bases, leaving 18 bases between the germline ends. This CDR3 comprises 13 residues. Per germline, CDR1 MDHEN and CDR2 SYDVKM. In DNA form, the CDR3 reads TGTGCCAGCAGCAGCCATGGGACAAGGGGGCAGTACTTC. This translates into CASSSHGTRGQYF.

This chain's CDR3 is CASSPYRKGYEQYF. CDR3 nucleotides: TGTGCCAGCAGTCCATACAGGAAGGGCTACGAGCAGTACTTC. The chain joins TRBV27 to TRBJ2-7; tentatively, D is TRBD1 (5 bases). The CDR3 runs 14 residues. Germline CDR1 and CDR2: MNHEY and SMNVEV (reference sequence). Trimming shortened V by 5 bases and J by 3 bases, and 14 bases separated the two germline ends.